This T cell receptor beta chain stems from a study of identical twins. In TCRdb, the 5' RACE reads were re-called with MiXCR into one record per CDR3 protein. The sample carries hundreds of thousands of distinct CDR3 sequences, 7.1% recorded once. This clonotype was picked up many times. Germline V CDR1 and CDR2: MGHRA, YSYEKL. The V segment lost 7 bases and the J segment 0 bases; nucleotides outside the gene matches: 4. CDR3 size: 16 residues. In addition, the sample was reused for a study of yellow fever vaccine responses in identical twins.

The sample comprised PBMCs. This receptor was identified in a woman between 18 and 29 years old in good health. The chain is built from TRBV4-1 and TRBJ2-3, with 13 positions matching TRBD2. As DNA, the CDR3 is TGCGCCAGCATGGGACTAGCGGGGAGGAGCACAGATACGCAGTATTTT. It is translated as CASMGLAGRSTDTQYF.